These 12 T cell receptor beta chains were all obtained from the same sample, sequenced in a study of response to subunit inactivated influenza vaccine. TCRdb ran MiXCR on the RT-PCR reads and lists one entry per CDR3 protein. Here the sample spans 560,000 or so distinct CDR3 sequences, 7.6% being singletons. This specimen consisted of PBMCs from blood, obtained about 24 months after vaccination. These receptors came from a man aged 45-69 years who received an inactivated influenza vaccine.

Many counts were recorded for this clonotype. In DNA form, the CDR3 reads TGTGCCAGCAGCCGCAGGACTGGGCAGAACACCGGGGAGCTGTTTTTT. Translating it yields CASSRRTGQNTGELFF. The rearrangement joins TRBV4-2 to TRBJ2-2, with D tentatively TRBD2 (5 bases). The germline V and J ends were trimmed by 4 bases and 1 base, with 13 bases remaining between them. Per germline, CDR1 LGHNA and CDR2 YNFKEQ. This CDR3 has 16 amino acids.

This clonotype was picked up a small number of times. This chain joins TRBV4-2 and TRBJ1-1; tentative D call: TRBD1 (5 bases). The germline gives CDR1 LGHNA, CDR2 YNFKEQ. Trimming took 0 bases from V and 6 from J, leaving 14 bases between them. The CDR3 covers 15 residues. The CDR3 is CASSQDQGRWSEAFF. The CDR3 DNA sequence: TGTGCCAGCAGCCAAGATCAGGGTCGTTGGTCTGAAGCTTTCTTT.

The sample holds a few counts of this clonotype. This rearrangement joins TRBV19 to TRBJ2-5, with no clear D. Germline loops: CDR1 LNHDA, CDR2 SQIVND (reference sequence). The CDR3 is 14 amino acids. The ends were cut back, 4 bases at V and 5 bases at J, with 14 bases in the middle. CDR3 DNA sequence: TGTGCCAGTAGTACCCCGGACCATGGGGAGACCCAGTACTTC. Residues: CASSTPDHGETQYF. The complete variable domain, with remaining parts taken from reference TRBV19 and TRBJ2-5, reads DGGITQSPKYLFRKEGQNVTLSCEQNLNHDAMYWYRQDPGQGLRLIYYSQIVNDFQKGDIAEGYSVSREKKESFPLTVTSAQKNPTAFYLCASSTPDHGETQYFGPGTRLLVL.

This clonotype was counted a single time. This sequence joins TRBV12-3 or TRBV12-4 and TRBJ1-2, with D uncertain. With 6 bases removed from V and 8 bases from J, the gap between germline ends came to 19 bases. CDR3 length equals 14 residues. The DNA for the CDR3 is TGTGCCAGCAGCTCTGATAGTTTTTATCGGGGCTACACCTTC. Translation gives CASSSDSFYRGYTF.

V gene TRBV3-1 combines with J gene TRBJ1-5, with D unclear. This CDR3 contains 15 residues. V lost 4 bases to trimming and J lost 2 bases, with 12 bases between them. The germline gives CDR1 LGHDT, CDR2 YNNKEL (reference sequence). The CDR3 coding sequence is TGTGCCAGCAGCCCAGTTTTTGGAGGCAATCAGCCCCAGCATTTT. It codes for CASSPVFGGNQPQHF. The entire variable domain, with the rest obtained from reference TRBV3-1 and TRBJ1-5, is as follows: DTAVSQTPKYLVTQMGNDKSIKCEQNLGHDTMYWYKQDSKKFLKIMFSYNNKELIINETVPNRFSPKSPDKAHLNLHINSLELGDSAVYFCASSPVFGGNQPQHFGDGTRLSIL.

The chain has TRBV20-1 and TRBJ1-6, with D tentatively TRBD1 (5 bases). The CDR3 runs to 15 residues. Per the germline V gene, CDR1 is DFQATT and CDR2 is SNEGSKA (reference sequence). Trimming left V 2 bases short and J 7 bases short, with 15 bases between. The CDR3 reads CSARRVGGRNSPLHF. The CDR3 coding sequence is TGCAGTGCTAGAAGAGTCGGGGGAAGGAATTCACCCCTCCACTTT.

This clonotype was counted a few times. The rearrangement uses TRBV20-1 and TRBJ1-2; 9 nucleotides match TRBD1. V was pared by 5 bases and J by 7 bases, with 14 bases of the junction left unmatched. Germline-derived CDR1 and CDR2 are DFQATT and SNEGSKA (reference sequence). The CDR3 runs 15 residues. The CDR3 here is CSAVPWDRVGSGYTF. CDR3 DNA: TGCAGTGCTGTACCTTGGGACAGGGTGGGTTCTGGCTACACCTTC.

In this sample, this clonotype turned up a few times. The V and J genes are TRBV15 and TRBJ2-1; 7 bases map to TRBD1. V was clipped by 5 bases and J by 6 bases; unmatched bases: 16. The CDR3 is 17 residues long. The germline V gene encodes CDR1 LNHNV and CDR2 YYDKDF (reference sequence). CDR3 amino acids: CATSEGAGTFKGNEQFF. CDR3 DNA: TGTGCCACCAGCGAGGGGGCCGGGACCTTTAAGGGCAATGAGCAGTTCTTC.

In its sample, this clonotype was seen many times. This rearrangement joins TRBV29-1 to TRBJ2-2; TRBD2 aligns across 11 bases. This CDR3 comprises 18 residues. Germline V gives CDR1 SQVTM, CDR2 ANQGSEA. The V gene end was trimmed by 5 bases and the J gene end by 4 bases; junction bases not matched to a gene: 15. For the CDR3, the DNA is TGCAGCGTTCGGTCTGTAGCGGGAGGGCCCTCGGTCACCGGGGAGCTGTTTTTT. Its translation: CSVRSVAGGPSVTGELFF.

This clonotype was counted between two and nine times. The chain employs TRBV11-2 and TRBJ2-4, with 8 bases matching TRBD2. This CDR3 contains 15 residues. V lost 5 bases and J lost 6; bases outside the gene matches: 9. The germline V gene has CDR1 SGHAT and CDR2 FQNNGV. In DNA form, the CDR3 reads TGTGCCAGCAGCCCAGGGCGGGGGGCCCTAAACATTCAGTACTTC. This codes for CASSPGRGALNIQYF.

This sequence joins TRBV6-2 or TRBV6-3 and TRBJ1-3, with D maybe TRBD1 (6 bases). This CDR3 comprises 17 residues. Trimming took 5 bases from V and 1 from J, leaving 18 bases between them. Germline CDR1 MNHEY, CDR2 SVGEGT. The CDR3 nucleotides read TGTGCCAGCAGTCTTCCCCGGACAGCTACATCTGGAAACACCATATATTTT. It yields the protein CASSLPRTATSGNTIYF.

This clonotype was detected many times. The chain couples TRBV11-2 to TRBJ2-1; TRBD2 is a possible D gene (6 bases). The V end lost 4 bases, the J end lost 1 base, and 14 bases lay between the germline ends. The CDR3 loop spans 16 amino acids. Germline values: CDR1 SGHAT, CDR2 FQNNGV. In DNA, the CDR3 is TGTGCCAGCAGCTCGACTCTAGCGTTGTCCTACAATGAGCAGTTCTTC. Protein sequence: CASSSTLALSYNEQFF.